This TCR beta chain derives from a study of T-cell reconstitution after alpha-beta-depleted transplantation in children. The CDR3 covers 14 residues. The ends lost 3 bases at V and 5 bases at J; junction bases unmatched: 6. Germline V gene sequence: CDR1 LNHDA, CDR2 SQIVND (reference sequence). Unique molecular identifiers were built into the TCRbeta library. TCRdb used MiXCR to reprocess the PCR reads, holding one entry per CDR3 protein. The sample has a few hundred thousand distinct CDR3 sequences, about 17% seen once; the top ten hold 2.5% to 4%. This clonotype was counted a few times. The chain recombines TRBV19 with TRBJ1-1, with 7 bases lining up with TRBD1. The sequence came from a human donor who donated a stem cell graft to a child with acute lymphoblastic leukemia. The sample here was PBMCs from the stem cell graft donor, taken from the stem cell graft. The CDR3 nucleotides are TGTGCCAGTAGTATGACAGGGCCCCGGACTGAAGCTTTCTTT. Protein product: CASSMTGPRTEAFF.